Listed below are T cell receptor beta chains from one sample, sequenced in a study of blood T cell repertoires in COVID-19. Produced via immunoSEQ multiplex PCR; TCRdb's table is partial and in-frame only. The sample yields fewer than 250,000 clones, around three quarters seen once. The sequenced sample consisted of PBMCs or T cells enriched from blood (not recorded which). The receptors here all came from a woman between 50 and 59 years old with acute COVID-19. Both conserved end residues are part of each CDR3. The order of the fields is J gene, V gene, D gene, clone size, CDR3 DNA, CDR3 protein. A D gene is named only where the DNA matches it firmly. Some rows have no size entry. The others give once, few or many, or a class for an expanded clone.

>TRBJ1-5|TRBV6-1|-|-
TGTGCCAGCAACCATGGGGGGGACCAGCCCCAGCATTTT
CASNHGGDQPQHF
>TRBJ2-1|TRBV9|-|few
TGTGCCAGCAGCGTAGAGGAGGCGTGGTACAATGAGCAGTTCTTC
CASSVEEAWYNEQFF
>TRBJ1-2|TRBV28|-|-
TGTGCCAGCAGTTTAATCACTTATGGCTACACCTTC
CASSLITYGYTF
>TRBJ1-4|TRBV6-5|-|-
TGTGCCAGCAGTTACTCTCCCGAGCCGTCCGAAAAACTGTTTTTT
CASSYSPEPSEKLFF
>TRBJ1-2|TRBV5-1|TRBD1|-
TGCGCCAGCAGCTACGACAGGGCACCTAACTATGGCTACACCTTC
CASSYDRAPNYGYTF
>TRBJ1-1|TRBV6-5|-|-
TGTGCCAGCAGTTATTCTATTGTGAACACTGAAGCTTTCTTT
CASSYSIVNTEAFF
>TRBJ2-3|TRBV5-4|TRBD1|-
TGTGCCAGCAGAAGAACCGGGACAGGGAGCACAGATACGCAGTATTTT
CASRRTGTGSTDTQYF
>TRBJ2-5|TRBV15|TRBD2|-
TGTGCCACCAGCAGGAAGGGACTAGATCAGACCCAGTACTTC
CATSRKGLDQTQYF
>TRBJ2-2|TRBV5-4|-|-
TGTGCCAGCAGCTTGGCGGGTGTCACCGGGGAGCTGTTTTTT
CASSLAGVTGELFF
>TRBJ1-2|TRBV6-4|-|many
TGTGCCAGCAGTGACTCGTCACAGTTCCTCAACTATGGCTACACCTTC
CASSDSSQFLNYGYTF
>TRBJ1-2|TRBV19|-|-
TGTGCCAGTTATCACGGGCAGCCCTCCCTCGCAGGGGGCTACACCTTC
CASYHGQPSLAGGYTF
>TRBJ1-3|TRBV4-3|-|-
TGCGCCAGCAGCCAAGATGGGGCAAGCTCTGGAAACACCATATATTTT
CASSQDGASSGNTIYF
>TRBJ1-5|TRBV6-2/TRBV6-3|-|few
TGTGCCAGCAGTTACTCGAACGACAGTCTTGGGGGGGCGATGATAAGGCCCCAGCATTTT
CASSYSNDSLGGAMIRPQHF
>TRBJ2-3|TRBV4-2|-|-
TGTGCCAGCAGCCAAGATGAGGATACGCAGTATTTT
CASSQDEDTQYF
>TRBJ2-5|TRBV7-2|TRBD2|-
TGTGCCAGCAGCCCGGGGGGTAGCGGGGGTGGTGAGACCCAGTACTTC
CASSPGGSGGGETQYF
>TRBJ1-5|TRBV18|-|-
TGTGCCAGCTCTCCCGCAATAGGCAATCAGCCCCAGCATTTT
CASSPAIGNQPQHF
>TRBJ1-5|TRBV23-1|TRBD1|few
TGCGCCAGCAGTCCTTTGACTCAGGGGGCGCCCGGTCAGCCCCAGCATTTT
CASSPLTQGAPGQPQHF
>TRBJ1-1|TRBV12-3/TRBV12-4|-|-
TGTGCCAGCAGTTTAACGGGAAACACTGAAGCTTTCTTT
CASSLTGNTEAFF
>TRBJ2-2|TRBV14|-|-
TGTGCCAGCAGCCATCTAACAGGGACCGGGGAGCTGTTTTTT
CASSHLTGTGELFF
>TRBJ1-5|TRBV28|-|-
TGTGCCAGCAGTTTAACAGGGCCCAGTCAGCCCCAGCATTTT
CASSLTGPSQPQHF
>TRBJ1-4|TRBV5-8|TRBD1|few
TGTGCCAGCAGCCCGGGACAGGGAACTAATGAAAAACTGTTTTTT
CASSPGQGTNEKLFF
>TRBJ1-1|TRBV2|TRBD1|-
TGTGCCAGCAGCTCGACAGGGCGGAGCACTGAAGCTTTCTTT
CASSSTGRSTEAFF
>TRBJ2-2|TRBV7-2|-|few
TGTGCCAGCAGCCCGGGCCCCAGGGTTAACACCGGGGAGCTGTTTTTT
CASSPGPRVNTGELFF
>TRBJ1-6|TRBV11-2|-|many
TGTGCCAGCAGCTTTCGCCCTACGATTAATTCACCCCTCCACTTT
CASSFRPTINSPLHF
>TRBJ1-6|TRBV27|TRBD1|-
TGTGCCAGCAGTTTTAGGACAGGTACTAGAAATTCACCCCTCCACTTT
CASSFRTGTRNSPLHF
>TRBJ1-1|TRBV11-1|TRBD1|-
TGTGCCAGCAGCTTTAGGGGGCGCCCTGAAGCTTTCTTT
CASSFRGRPEAFF
>TRBJ2-3|TRBV5-1|TRBD2|-
TGCGCCAGCAGCAAGAGGACTAGCGGGGGCACAGATACGCAGTATTTT
CASSKRTSGGTDTQYF
>TRBJ1-1|TRBV5-6|-|-
TGTGCCAGCAGCTGGGGGGGTTCCCCGACTGAAGCTTTCTTT
CASSWGGSPTEAFF
>TRBJ2-3|TRBV4-2|TRBD2|once
TGTGCCAGCAGCCAAGGGGCTAGCGGGGGGACTACAGATACGCAGTATTTT
CASSQGASGGTTDTQYF
>TRBJ2-3|TRBV30|-|-
TGTGCCTGGGGTTCCGGGGATACGCAGTATTTT
CAWGSGDTQYF
>TRBJ1-6|TRBV6-1|-|-
TGTGCCAGCAGTGCCCGGACACCGGCAGATGGCTCACCCCTCCACTTT
CASSARTPADGSPLHF
>TRBJ1-2|TRBV6-6|TRBD1|-
TGTGCCAGCAGTTACGGGACAGGAGAGTATGGCTACACCTTC
CASSYGTGEYGYTF
>TRBJ2-1|TRBV5-4|TRBD2|-
TGTGCCAGCAGCTTAACTAGCGGGGGTTACAATGAGCAGTTCTTC
CASSLTSGGYNEQFF
>TRBJ1-5|TRBV19|TRBD1|-
TGTGCCAGTACCACCACCGGGACAGGGTATCAGCCCCAGCATTTT
CASTTTGTGYQPQHF